The rows below give T cell receptor beta chains drawn from one sample of a study of identical twins. In TCRdb, the 5' RACE reads were re-called with MiXCR into one record per CDR3 protein. The sample lists 500,000 or so distinct CDR3 sequences; over 12% were seen once. This sample also appeared in a second study, on yellow fever vaccine responses in identical twins.

The sequenced sample consisted of CD4+ T cells sorted from blood. These receptors were collected from a young woman in good health. CDR3s leave out the opening cysteine and the closing phenylalanine or tryptophan.

V,CDR3
TRBV11-2,ASSNPPPDTQY
TRBV5-1,ASSLAAGVGEQY
TRBV9,ASSSDSKIGELF
TRBV24-1,ATSGGGGRETQY
TRBV5-1,ASSVVDGAYEQY
TRBV20-1,SAKGLPVGEQY
TRBV7-6,ASSLDIPSGVNEQF
TRBV3-1,ASSQGQIEGANVLT
TRBV20-1,SATHNNEQF
TRBV12-3/TRBV12-4,ASRRGGAKPQH
TRBV7-2,ASSSQAGGGGETQY
TRBV30,AWNLGYSPTDTQY
TRBV4-1,ASSQDRTGSGELF
TRBV12-3/TRBV12-4,ASRKGRGTGLHNEQF
TRBV4-2,ASSPRTSGIHNEQF
TRBV2,ASSERQETQY
TRBV25-1,ASSALRSTDTQY